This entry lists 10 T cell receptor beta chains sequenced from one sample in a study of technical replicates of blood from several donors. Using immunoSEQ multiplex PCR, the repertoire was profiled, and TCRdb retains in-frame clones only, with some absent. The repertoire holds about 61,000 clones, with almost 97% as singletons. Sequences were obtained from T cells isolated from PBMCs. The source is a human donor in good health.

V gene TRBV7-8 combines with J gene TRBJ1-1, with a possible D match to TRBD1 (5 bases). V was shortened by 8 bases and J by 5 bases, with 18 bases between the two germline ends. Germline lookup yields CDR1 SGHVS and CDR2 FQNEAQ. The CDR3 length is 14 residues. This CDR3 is CASDFGGTGTEAFF. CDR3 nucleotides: TGTGCCAGCGACTTTGGGGGGACGGGGACTGAAGCTTTCTTT.

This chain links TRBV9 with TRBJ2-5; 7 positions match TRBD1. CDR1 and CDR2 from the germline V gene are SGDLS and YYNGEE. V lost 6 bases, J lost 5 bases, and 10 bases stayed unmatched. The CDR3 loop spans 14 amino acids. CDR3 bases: TGTGCCAGCAACCCTGGGACAGCCCGGGAGACCCAGTACTTC. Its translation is CASNPGTARETQYF.

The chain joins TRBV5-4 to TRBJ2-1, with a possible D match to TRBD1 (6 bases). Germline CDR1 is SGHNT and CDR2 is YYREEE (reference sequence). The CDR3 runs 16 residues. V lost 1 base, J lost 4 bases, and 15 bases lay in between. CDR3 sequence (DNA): TGTGCCAGCAGCTTGCAGGGGCTGGGACCATACAATGAGCAGTTCTTC. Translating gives CASSLQGLGPYNEQFF.

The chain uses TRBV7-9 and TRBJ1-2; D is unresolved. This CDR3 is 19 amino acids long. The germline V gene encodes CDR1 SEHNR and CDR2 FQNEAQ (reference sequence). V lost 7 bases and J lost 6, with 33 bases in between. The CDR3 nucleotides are TGTGCCAGCATTCCTAGATCGGTCCAAACGAGATCCCCAGAGGATGGCTACACCTTC. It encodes CASIPRSVQTRSPEDGYTF.

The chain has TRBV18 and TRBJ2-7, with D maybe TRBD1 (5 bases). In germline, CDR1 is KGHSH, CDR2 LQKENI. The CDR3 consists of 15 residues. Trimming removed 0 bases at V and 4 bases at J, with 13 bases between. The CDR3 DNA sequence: TGTGCCAGCTCACCACCGGTCGGCAGGGTGTACGAGCAGTACTTC. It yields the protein CASSPPVGRVYEQYF.

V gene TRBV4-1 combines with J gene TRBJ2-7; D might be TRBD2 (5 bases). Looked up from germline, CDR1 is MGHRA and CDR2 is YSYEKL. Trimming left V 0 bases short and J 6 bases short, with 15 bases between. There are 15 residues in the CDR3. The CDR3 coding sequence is TGCGCCAGCAGCCAAGACCCGAGGGCCGGAATCGAGCAGTACTTC. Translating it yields CASSQDPRAGIEQYF.

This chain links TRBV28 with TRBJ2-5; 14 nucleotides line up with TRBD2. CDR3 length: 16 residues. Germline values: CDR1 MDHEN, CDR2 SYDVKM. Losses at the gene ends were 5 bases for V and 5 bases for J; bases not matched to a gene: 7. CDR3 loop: CASSTGTSGSKETQYF. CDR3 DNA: TGTGCCAGCAGTACCGGGACTAGCGGGAGCAAGGAGACCCAGTACTTC.

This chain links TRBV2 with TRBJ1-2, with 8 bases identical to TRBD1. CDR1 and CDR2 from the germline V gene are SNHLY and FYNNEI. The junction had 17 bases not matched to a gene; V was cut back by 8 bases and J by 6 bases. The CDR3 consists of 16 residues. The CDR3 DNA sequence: TGTGCCAGCTCAAGGATATACGGACAGGGACCGAATGGCTACACCTTC. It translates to CASSRIYGQGPNGYTF.

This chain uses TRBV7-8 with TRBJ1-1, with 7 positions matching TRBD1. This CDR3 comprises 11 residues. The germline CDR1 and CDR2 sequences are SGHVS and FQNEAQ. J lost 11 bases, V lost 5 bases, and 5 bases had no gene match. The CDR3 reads CASSARGDAFF. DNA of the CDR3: TGTGCCAGCAGCGCCAGGGGGGACGCTTTCTTT.

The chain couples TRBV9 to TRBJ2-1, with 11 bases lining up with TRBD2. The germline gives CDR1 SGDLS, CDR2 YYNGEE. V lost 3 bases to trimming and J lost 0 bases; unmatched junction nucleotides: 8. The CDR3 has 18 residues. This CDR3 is CASSGSGTSGRSYNEQFF. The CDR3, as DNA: TGTGCCAGCAGCGGATCGGGGACTAGCGGTCGCTCCTACAATGAGCAGTTCTTC.